This T cell receptor (beta chain) was recovered during a study of sequential checkpoint blockade in melanoma. Study-level background: First-line arms were nivolumab then ipilimumab, or the reverse, randomized 1:1.

Produced via immunoSEQ multiplex PCR; TCRdb's table is partial and in-frame only. The sample consists of some 20,000 clones, 80% to 90% of them appearing once. Treatment here: randomized to nivolumab then ipilimumab (arm A) or the reverse (arm B). Sorted cells were live CD3+CD8+, lacking CD19 and CD56, from PBMCs. Germline values: CDR1 SGHDT, CDR2 YYEEEE. This CDR3 has 13 amino acids. Unmatched junction bases numbered 5, after V lost 5 bases and J lost 4 bases. The source is a human donor with melanoma. The chain carries TRBV5-6 and TRBJ1-2, with 7 bases fitting TRBD1. Here the sequenced sample was CD8+ T cells sorted from blood (inferred from file names), taken from a patient given nivolumab and ipilimumab in sequence. CDR3 sequence: CASSFDRAYGYTF. CDR3 DNA: TGTGCCAGCAGTTTTGACAGGGCCTATGGCTACACCTTC.